The text below deals with one T cell receptor (beta chain). Its antigen has not been determined. Base qualities are not at hand, and no much larger clone is one base apart. The data were obtained in a study of T cell responses to AZD1222 COVID-19 vaccine listed by TCRdb under 2021. Background on the whole study: AZD1222 recipients given second doses at about 4 weeks or at about 12 weeks were pooled, since spike-specific TCR depth and breadth were not found to differ between the two schedules. TCR sequencing covered some 240 trial participants: nearly 210 given two doses of AZD1222 and about 26 given two doses of MenACWY control vaccine. Trial participants were enrolled into age subgroups of 18-55, 56-69 and 70-plus years, which contained about 160, 30 and 59 TCR-sequenced participants, respectively.

The CDR3 regions of human TCRbeta chains were analyzed by immunosequencing. In the authors' own workflow: Repertoire TCRs were matched against a reference library of SARS-CoV-2-specific TCRs generated with the MIRA antigen-specificity platform. Breadth meant the fraction of unique TCRs that were SARS-CoV-2-associated, whereas depth meant the fraction of total T cells that were SARS-CoV-2-associated. Using the MIRA data, each spike-specific TCR was mapped to the spike region that the TCR reacts to and placed in a CD4 or CD8 class. Log10-transformed breadth and depth values were compared by one-way ANOVA with Sidak's multiple comparisons tests. This is the immuneACCESS table as TCRdb keeps it, with only in-frame sequences that have V and J called. A part of the clones is gone; compared with another copy, unresolved V genes explain less than half, and the rest is unexplained. V and J calls and clone size follow that table, whereas D and trimming were derived from the DNA. The sample profile shows more than 140,000 clones; around nine tenths of them were found once. The ten largest clones take up roughly 5% of the sample.

The sample's time point label, in plain terms: baseline before first vaccination. The vaccinee samples were drawn from two UK trials, COV001 and COV002, one of which was a single-blind randomized controlled phase 2/3 trial testing AZD1222 (ChAdOx1 nCoV-19) in healthy adults. For TCRbeta chain sequencing, PBMC samples were collected from trial participants at day 0 and at day 28 after the second dose. The research as a whole found: In the small 56-69-year group, the increase in depth fell short of significance, most likely because of low power. Reportedly, almost half of the unique spike-specific TCRs recognized epitopes lying outside the regions that are mutated in the B.1.351 and B.1.1.7 variants. Conclusions about previously exposed vaccinees are limited because only 5 or 6 AZD1222 recipients were SARS-CoV-2 seropositive at baseline. CD4 TCRs associated with the vaccine covered the entire spike protein, and the dominant responses were in regions 160-218 and 743-854. Participants were mostly white British, with more females than males. The authors suggested clonal diversity may have been underestimated. Because no samples from the day 14 peak response were available, repertoires could be characterized only after the peak T cell response. After two AZD1222 doses, spike-specific TCR breadth and depth were significantly higher than at day 0 and than in MenACWY recipients.

Sequences were derived from peripheral blood, sampled on day 0 of AZD1222 vaccination. This receptor was obtained from an adult in good health.

The CDR3 loop reads CASSSRSLAGQGHGYTF. Here is the DNA: TGTGCCAGTAGTTCCCGCTCGCTCGCCGGACAGGGCCATGGCTACACCTTC. This receptor chain uses TRBV19 and TRBJ1-2, and TRBD1 matches 8 of the central bases. The CDR3 spans 17 residues, from the cysteine through the phenylalanine. Only the CDR3 DNA stays, 51 bases, in frame from base 1. CDR1 and CDR2 (LNHDA, SQIVND) derive from the germline V gene (reference sequence). The germline V and J ends show losses of 5 bases and 6 bases respectively, and no gene match explains 17 bases of the junction. Full variable domain (CDR3 extended with the reference TRBV19 and TRBJ1-2 proteins): DGGITQSPKYLFRKEGQNVTLSCEQNLNHDAMYWYRQDPGQGLRLIYYSQIVNDFQKGDIAEGYSVSREKKESFPLTVTSAQKNPTAFYLCASSSRSLAGQGHGYTFGSGTRLTVV.